These T cell receptor beta chains were read from a single sample in a study of blood T cell repertoires in COVID-19. TCRdb's copy holds only in-frame clones and misses some; the assay was immunoSEQ multiplex PCR. The table has just under 250,000 clones, about 89% seen once. Material: PBMCs or T cells enriched from blood (not recorded which). These receptors originate from a woman younger than 45 who had recovered from COVID-19. CDR3s include the opening cysteine and the closing phenylalanine or tryptophan. A D gene is named only where the DNA matches it firmly. Clone size is shown for a subset of rows, as once, few, many or a class of expanded clone.

J gene	clone size	D gene	V gene	CDR3 DNA	CDR3 protein
TRBJ2-1	NA	TRBD2	TRBV4-1	TGCGCCAGCAGCCGTCCGGGCGGGAGGGGGAATGAGCAGTTCTTC	CASSRPGGRGNEQFF
TRBJ2-3	NA	TRBD2	TRBV7-6	TGTGCCAGCAGCCAGACTAGCGGCAACACAGATACGCAGTATTTT	CASSQTSGNTDTQYF
TRBJ2-3	NA	TRBD2	TRBV28	TGTGCCAGCAGGGACGTAGCGGGAGGGTCAGATACGCAGTATTTT	CASRDVAGGSDTQYF
TRBJ2-7	NA	NA	TRBV7-9	TGTGCCAGCAGCTTTGCTTATAGGAGCTACGAGCAGTACTTC	CASSFAYRSYEQYF
TRBJ1-1	once	NA	TRBV27	TGTGCCAGCTCGGGACTCGATAGGACTGAAGCTTTCTTT	CASSGLDRTEAFF
TRBJ2-1	NA	TRBD1	TRBV6-5	TGTGCCAGCAGATGGGCAGGGGGCCAGCGGCAGTTCTTC	CASRWAGGQRQFF
TRBJ2-7	NA	TRBD2	TRBV15	TGTGCCACCAGCGCTGGCCCGGTTAGCGGGAGCTCCTACGAGCAGTACTTC	CATSAGPVSGSSYEQYF
TRBJ1-1	NA	TRBD1	TRBV12-5	TGTGCTAGTGGAACTCAGGGACAGCGTGAAGCTTTCTTT	CASGTQGQREAFF
TRBJ1-2	NA	TRBD1	TRBV6-4	TGTGCCAGCAGTGACGAAGGGCTCCCAGGGGGTTATGATGGCTACACCTTC	CASSDEGLPGGYDGYTF
TRBJ1-5	once	NA	TRBV28	TGTGCCAGCAGTTTATGGGGCAGTAATCAGCCCCAGCATTTT	CASSLWGSNQPQHF
TRBJ2-7	NA	TRBD1	TRBV14	TGTGCCAGCAGCCTCCTCCCGGGACAGCTCTACGAGCAGTACTTC	CASSLLPGQLYEQYF
TRBJ2-2	NA	NA	TRBV6-4	TGTGCCAGCAGTCCGCAGGGGATTAACACCGGGGAGCTGTTTTTT	CASSPQGINTGELFF
TRBJ2-2	NA	NA	TRBV10-3	TGTGCCATCAGTGAGTTCAAGAACACCGGGGAGCTGTTTTTT	CAISEFKNTGELFF
TRBJ2-3	NA	TRBD1	TRBV7-8	TGTGCCAGCAGCTTCGGGACAGGGTCAGATACGCAGTATTTT	CASSFGTGSDTQYF
TRBJ1-4	NA	NA	TRBV9	TGTGCCAGCAGCTCCCCCGGATGGGCTTCTGAAAAACTGTTTTTT	CASSSPGWASEKLFF
TRBJ1-2	NA	NA	TRBV19	TGTGCCAGTAGTATGCGGCAGGGCGGCGGCTACACCTTC	CASSMRQGGGYTF
TRBJ2-1	few	TRBD2	TRBV11-1	TGTGCCAGCAGCCTTAGCGGGAGTCATCATGAGCAGTTCTTC	CASSLSGSHHEQFF
TRBJ2-4	NA	NA	TRBV11-2	TGTGCCAGCAGCTCGGACAGCCTGCAGTACTTC	CASSSDSLQYF
TRBJ1-4	once	TRBD1	TRBV6-5	TGTGCCAGCAGTCTGACAGGGCGGACCGAAAAACTGTTTTTT	CASSLTGRTEKLFF
TRBJ2-6	once	NA	TRBV4-3	TGCGCCAGCAGCATGGGGGGTATGGCCGGGGCCAACGTCCTGACTTTC	CASSMGGMAGANVLTF
TRBJ1-2	NA	NA	TRBV29-1	TGCAGCGCTGCCAGGAATGTGGGACAAGTAAACTATGGCTACACCTTC	CSAARNVGQVNYGYTF
TRBJ2-1	NA	NA	TRBV4-1	TGCGCCAGCAGCTCGCTGGGGACATCATACAATGAGCAGTTCTTC	CASSSLGTSYNEQFF
TRBJ1-5	NA	NA	TRBV18	TGTGCCAGCTCCCCAGCCAGAAACAATCAGCCCCAGCATTTT	CASSPARNNQPQHF